The clone carrying this TCR beta chain has only one observation. These data originate in a study of T cell responses to AZD1222 COVID-19 vaccine. Germline V CDR1 and CDR2: SGHAT, FQNNGV. This CDR3 region has 14 residues. V was shortened by 1 base and J by 8 bases, with 11 bases between the two germline ends. Profiling relied on immunoSEQ multiplex PCR, and the TCRdb table lists in-frame clones only, not all of them. The sample holds 150,000 to 200,000 clones, 85% to 90% seen once. The sequence was collected from an adult in good health. Sequenced here: peripheral blood, sampled on day 0 of AZD1222 vaccination. V and J are TRBV11-2 and TRBJ1-4; TRBD1 might be the D (5 bases). The CDR3 region has the DNA TGTGCCAGCAGCTTAGGGGACCAAGGGGAAAAACTGTTTTTT. It codes for CASSLGDQGEKLFF.